The clone carrying this T cell receptor (beta chain) was picked up many times. The data were obtained in a study of early T cells in non-severe SARS-CoV-2 infection. TCRdb re-derived calls from the 5' RACE reads in MiXCR, one entry per CDR3 protein. The sample includes more than 35,000 distinct CDR3 sequences, 5.5% to 7% of them seen just once. The sequence was collected from an adult who was a healthcare worker with PCR-confirmed SARS-CoV-2 infection or an uninfected control (not recorded which). The sample comprised whole blood.

This CDR3 reads CSVGDGSYEQYF. The DNA for the CDR3 is TGCAGCGTTGGGGACGGCTCCTACGAGCAGTACTTC. This chain links TRBV29-1 with TRBJ2-7, with D perhaps being TRBD1 or TRBD2 (5 bases each). The germline CDR1 and CDR2 sequences are SQVTM and ANQGSEA. V lost 4 bases and J lost 0, with 7 bases in between. This CDR3 comprises 12 residues.